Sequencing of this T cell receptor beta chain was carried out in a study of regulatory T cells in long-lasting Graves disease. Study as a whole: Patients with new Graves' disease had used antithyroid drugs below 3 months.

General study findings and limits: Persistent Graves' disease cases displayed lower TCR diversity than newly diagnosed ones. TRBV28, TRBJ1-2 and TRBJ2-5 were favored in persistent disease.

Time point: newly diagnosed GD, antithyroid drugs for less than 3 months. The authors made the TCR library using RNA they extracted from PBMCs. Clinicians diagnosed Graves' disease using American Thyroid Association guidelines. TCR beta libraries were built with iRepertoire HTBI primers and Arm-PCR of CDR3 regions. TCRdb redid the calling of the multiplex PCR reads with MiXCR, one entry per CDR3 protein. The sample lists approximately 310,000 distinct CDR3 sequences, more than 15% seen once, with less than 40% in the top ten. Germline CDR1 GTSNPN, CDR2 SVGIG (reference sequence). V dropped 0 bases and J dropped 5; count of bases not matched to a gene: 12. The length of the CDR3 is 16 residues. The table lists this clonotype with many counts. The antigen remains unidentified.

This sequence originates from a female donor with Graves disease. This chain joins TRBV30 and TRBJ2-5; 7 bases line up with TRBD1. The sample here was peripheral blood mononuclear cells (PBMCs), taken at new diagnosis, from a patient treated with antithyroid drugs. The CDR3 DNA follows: TGTGCCTGGAGTGTTCCCCGACAGGGCCCCCTGGAGACCCAGTACTTC. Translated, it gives CAWSVPRQGPLETQYF.